This TCR beta chain originates from a study of Graves' ophthalmopathy and Graves' hyperthyroidism. Physicians reached a diagnosis by relying on clinical symptoms, serum thyroxine, TRAb, thyroid ultrasound and orbital computed tomography. Amplification of the TCR beta CDR3 regions used RNA transcripts (as template). In the first round, RT-PCR was carried out with HTBI primers, and a multiplex PCR formed the second round. TCRdb re-analysed the multiplex PCR reads in MiXCR, keeping a single row per CDR3 protein. The table records hundreds of thousands of distinct CDR3 sequences, approximately 22% of them present only once. This clonotype was observed many times. Its specificity is not known. Losses at the gene ends were 8 bases for V and 6 bases for J; bases not matched to a gene: 5. Germline V gives CDR1 SGHTA, CDR2 FQGNSA. This CDR3 has 13 residues. Overall study results and limits: Most expanded thyroid clonotypes above 0.001 frequency also appeared in blood.

The chain is built from TRBV7-2 and TRBJ2-2; 8 nucleotides agree with TRBD2. Sequencing input: peripheral blood. The source of this sequence is a woman under 30 with stable Graves' hyperthyroidism. Some clones in this sample may be carry-over from other donors' samples. In DNA form, the CDR3 reads TGTGCCAGCCTTCCGGGACTAGCCGGGGAGCTGTTTTTT. Its translation: CASLPGLAGELFF.